The 31 T cell receptor beta chains given below trace back to one sample, sequenced in a study of blood T cell repertoires in COVID-19. Sequencing was performed with immunoSEQ multiplex PCR; in TCRdb, only in-frame clones are kept and a portion is missing. The sample lists 90,000 to 100,000 clones; 70% to 90% were seen once. What was sequenced was peripheral blood. The receptors were gathered from a man in his 70s with acute or convalescent COVID-19.

The chain has TRBV10-3 and TRBJ1-4; 7 positions match TRBD1. The CDR3 contains 11 residues. J was trimmed by 12 bases and V by 6 bases; bases with no gene match: 4. In germline, CDR1 is ENHRY, CDR2 SYGVKD. The CDR3 sequence is CAISDRDELFF. The CDR3 region has the DNA TGTGCCATCAGCGACAGGGACGAACTGTTTTTT.

The J gene is TRBJ1-2, the V gene TRBV5-1; TRBD1 matches 11 bases. CDR1 is SGHRS, CDR2 YFSETQ, per germline. The CDR3 runs 14 residues. V trimming: 4 bases; J trimming: 8 bases; junction bases outside the gene matches: 7. The CDR3 sequence: CASSKGQGAGGYTF. The DNA for the CDR3 is TGCGCCAGCAGCAAAGGACAGGGGGCCGGAGGCTACACCTTC. The full variable domain, rest sourced from reference TRBV5-1 and TRBJ1-2, is KAGVTQTPRYLIKTRGQQVTLSCSPISGHRSVSWYQQTPGQGLQFLFEYFSETQRNKGNFPGRFSGRQFSNSRSEMNVSTLELGDSALYLCASSKGQGAGGYTFGSGTRLTVV.

The rearrangement joins TRBV11-2 to TRBJ2-5; perhaps TRBD1 as D (7 bases). Trimming stripped 5 bases from V and 3 bases from J, with 13 bases between. This CDR3 region has 14 residues. The V gene's germline CDR1 is SGHAT and CDR2 FQNNGV. CDR3 protein: CASSHGGTEETQYF. CDR3 in DNA: TGTGCCAGCAGCCATGGAGGGACAGAAGAGACCCAGTACTTC.

This chain links TRBV19 with TRBJ2-6; D is possibly TRBD2 (7 bases). CDR3 size: 16 residues. V was trimmed by 4 bases and J by 4 bases, leaving 14 bases between them. The germline V gene has CDR1 LNHDA and CDR2 SQIVND (reference sequence). Here the CDR3 DNA reads TGTGCCAGTAGTAAAAGGGGGGGAACCGGGGCCAACGTCCTGACTTTC. Its protein product is CASSKRGGTGANVLTF. The whole variable domain, remainder taken from reference TRBV19 and TRBJ2-6, is DGGITQSPKYLFRKEGQNVTLSCEQNLNHDAMYWYRQDPGQGLRLIYYSQIVNDFQKGDIAEGYSVSREKKESFPLTVTSAQKNPTAFYLCASSKRGGTGANVLTFGAGSRLTVL.

The chain uses TRBV5-1 and TRBJ1-5, with D possibly TRBD1 on 6 matching bases. CDR3 length: 15 amino acids. Germline lookup yields CDR1 SGHRS and CDR2 YFSETQ. V gave up 3 bases and J gave up 5 bases, with 15 bases separating them. CDR3 residues: CASSWGPGQDQPQHF. For the CDR3, the DNA is TGCGCCAGCAGCTGGGGGCCAGGGCAGGATCAGCCCCAGCATTTT.

Ten or more counts support this clone. V usage is TRBV6-5 and J usage is TRBJ1-1; D gene ambiguous. V dropped 9 bases and J dropped 3 bases, with 17 bases sitting between them. CDR1 is MNHEY and CDR2 is SVGAGI in the germline V gene. The CDR3 spans 14 residues. CDR3 coding DNA: TGTGCCAGACCCCACTCCCGCGGGGACACTGAAGCTTTCTTT. It encodes CARPHSRGDTEAFF.

This clone was seen a handful of times. The same CDR3 can be traced to other DNA sequences in this sample. The chain employs TRBV11-2 and TRBJ2-5; D remains unclear. CDR1 and CDR2 (germline): SGHAT, FQNNGV. The CDR3 is 11 residues long. V was trimmed by 6 bases and J by 5 bases, leaving 7 bases between them. The DNA of the CDR3 is TGTGCCAGCAGTCTTCGGGAGACCCAGTACTTC. Protein product: CASSLRETQYF.

The chain has TRBV4-1 and TRBJ2-2, with D perhaps TRBD1 (6 bases). Trimming stripped 6 bases from V and 1 base from J, with 9 bases between. Germline V gives CDR1 MGHRA, CDR2 YSYEKL. The CDR3 contains 14 residues. Written as DNA, the CDR3 is TGCGCCAGCAGTAGACAGGAGAACACCGGGGAGCTGTTTTTT. Its translation is CASSRQENTGELFF.

The J gene is TRBJ2-1, the V gene TRBV2; D possibly corresponds to TRBD1 (6 bases). V lost 6 bases and J lost 0, with 12 bases in between. The CDR3 sequence is 15 residues long. Germline V gene data show CDR1 as SNHLY and CDR2 as FYNNEI. Here the CDR3 DNA reads TGTGCCAGCAGGGAGAGGGACACCTCCTACAATGAGCAGTTCTTC. Translated, it gives CASRERDTSYNEQFF.

The V and J genes are TRBV28 and TRBJ1-5; D unresolved. Per germline, CDR1 MDHEN and CDR2 SYDVKM. The CDR3 spans 15 residues. V was pared by 6 bases and J by 7 bases, with 19 bases between. CDR3 nucleotides: TGTGCCAGCAGGTCGCACGTACAAAGTCCCCAGCCCCAGCATTTT. It is translated as CASRSHVQSPQPQHF.

This sequence joins TRBV5-6 and TRBJ1-1; D gene ambiguous. Trimming cost V 4 bases and J 2 bases, with 12 bases left between them. Germline values: CDR1 SGHDT, CDR2 YYEEEE. The CDR3 loop spans 14 amino acids. Written as DNA, the CDR3 is TGTGCCAGCAGCCCTGGGCCAGTCAACACTGAAGCTTTCTTT. This encodes CASSPGPVNTEAFF.

This chain joins TRBV6-1 and TRBJ1-1; tentatively, D is TRBD1 (5 bases). This CDR3 has 15 residues. Trimming shortened V by 1 base and J by 2 bases, and 11 bases separated the two germline ends. Germline V lookup: CDR1 MNHNS, CDR2 SASEGT. CDR3: CASSEDETVNTEAFF. In DNA, the CDR3 is TGTGCCAGCAGTGAAGATGAGACAGTAAACACTGAAGCTTTCTTT.

J is TRBJ2-1 and V is TRBV5-1, with D possibly being TRBD1 (6 bases). Germline lookup yields CDR1 SGHRS and CDR2 YFSETQ. Trimming left V 4 bases short and J 6 bases short, with 14 bases between. The CDR3 has 14 residues. In nucleotides, the CDR3 is TGCGCCAGCAGCCCAGGGACACGGGGCAATGAGCAGTTCTTC. Protein: CASSPGTRGNEQFF.

CDR3 amino acids: CASSEGVGGELFF. CDR3 DNA sequence: TGTGCCAGCAGCGAAGGAGTTGGCGGGGAGCTGTTTTTT. V usage is TRBV7-3 and J usage is TRBJ2-2; D is unclear. Trimming took off 5 bases at V and 7 bases at J, with 11 bases between the two ends. Germline CDR1 is SGHTA and CDR2 is FQGTGA. The CDR3 extends over 13 amino acids.

V gene TRBV30 combines with J gene TRBJ2-1, with 11 bases lining up with TRBD2. This CDR3 has 17 amino acids. V shed 2 bases and J 0 bases; nucleotides not matched to a gene: 6. Germline lookup yields CDR1 GTSNPN and CDR2 SVGIG (reference sequence). CDR3 amino acids: CAWSLTSGISSYNEQFF. The CDR3 nucleotides are TGTGCCTGGAGTTTGACTAGCGGGATCAGCTCCTACAATGAGCAGTTCTTC.

The gene calls are TRBV9 and TRBJ1-1; D is undetermined. The germline V and J ends were trimmed by 0 bases and 1 base, with 13 bases remaining between them. The CDR3 has 16 amino acids. The germline V gene encodes CDR1 SGDLS and CDR2 YYNGEE. The CDR3 here is CASSVVSSRGNTEAFF. The DNA for the CDR3 is TGTGCCAGCAGCGTAGTTAGTTCTCGGGGGAACACTGAAGCTTTCTTT.

The rearrangement joins TRBV2 to TRBJ1-1, with 9 bases that match TRBD1. Looked up from germline, CDR1 is SNHLY and CDR2 is FYNNEI. The V gene end was trimmed by 5 bases and the J gene end by 4 bases; junction bases not matched to a gene: 11. The CDR3 is 16 amino acids. The CDR3 DNA follows: TGTGCCAGCAGTCTTAGAGGGACAGGGCGAGGCACTGAAGCTTTCTTT. The encoded protein is CASSLRGTGRGTEAFF. Complete variable domain (other parts from reference TRBV2 and TRBJ1-1): EPEVTQTPSHQVTQMGQEVILRCVPISNHLYFYWYRQILGQKVEFLVSFYNNEISEKSEIFDDQFSVERPDGSNFTLKIRSTKLEDSAMYFCASSLRGTGRGTEAFFGQGTRLTVV.

V gene TRBV11-2 combines with J gene TRBJ2-1, with TRBD2 matching over 8 bases. This CDR3 contains 14 residues. The J segment lost 12 bases and the V segment lost 8 bases, leaving 15 bases of the junction unmatched. Germline loops: CDR1 SGHAT, CDR2 FQNNGV. The CDR3 protein is CASRGGRLRGVQFF. For the CDR3, the DNA is TGTGCCAGCCGGGGGGGTAGGCTTAGAGGCGTGCAGTTCTTC.

The V gene is TRBV9, the J gene TRBJ2-3, with 10 bases fitting TRBD2. This CDR3 region has 16 residues. V trimming: 0 bases; J trimming: 0 bases; junction bases outside the gene matches: 1. The germline V gene encodes CDR1 SGDLS and CDR2 YYNGEE. The CDR3 DNA follows: TGTGCCAGCAGCGTAGGGACTAGCGGAAGCACAGATACGCAGTATTTT. This gives the protein CASSVGTSGSTDTQYF.

This clone was detected a few times. The V and J genes are TRBV19 and TRBJ1-4; a possible D gene is TRBD1 (6 bases). Germline V gives CDR1 LNHDA, CDR2 SQIVND (reference sequence). The CDR3 spans 19 residues. The V and J ends lost 2 bases and 0 bases respectively, with 19 bases between them. The DNA of the CDR3 is TGTGCCAGTAGTATATTTGGCCAACGAGGGGGTCCAACTAATGAAAAACTGTTTTTT. Translation: CASSIFGQRGGPTNEKLFF.

The chain employs TRBV19 and TRBJ1-4, with D possibly TRBD1 on 6 matching bases. The V gene's germline CDR1 is LNHDA and CDR2 SQIVND (reference sequence). The CDR3 totals 16 residues. The V end lost 9 bases, the J end lost 0 bases, and 17 bases lay between the germline ends. The CDR3 DNA reads TGTGCCAGCGGACAGAACCGACCTGCAACTAATGAAAAACTGTTTTTT. Protein sequence: CASGQNRPATNEKLFF.

V and J are TRBV6-5 and TRBJ1-2; weak D call: TRBD1 (6 bases). This CDR3 is built from 14 residues. The germline V and J ends were trimmed by 2 bases and 8 bases, with 15 bases remaining between them. CDR1 and CDR2 from the germline V gene are MNHEY and SVGAGI. CDR3 nucleotides: TGTGCCAGCAGTTACCCGGGACACCCGACGGGCTACACCTTC. It codes for CASSYPGHPTGYTF.

A single count supports this clone. The chain is built from TRBV6-1 and TRBJ2-1; D may be TRBD2 (5 bases). Trimming shortened V by 0 bases and J by 5 bases, and 11 bases separated the two germline ends. The CDR3 sequence is 15 residues long. Germline V gene lookup returns CDR1 MNHNS and CDR2 SASEGT. CDR3 nucleotide sequence: TGTGCCAGCAGTGAAGCGCGGAGGCAGGACAATGAGCAGTTCTTC. It yields the protein CASSEARRQDNEQFF.

The rearrangement joins TRBV19 to TRBJ1-6, with 9 nucleotides matching TRBD1. J lost 6 bases, V lost 3 bases, and 6 bases had no gene match. The germline CDR1 and CDR2 sequences are LNHDA and SQIVND (reference sequence). This CDR3 comprises 16 residues. DNA for the CDR3: TGTGCCAGTAGTATGTACAGGGGGCGCGTTAATTCACCCCTCCACTTT. Translation: CASSMYRGRVNSPLHF.

The CDR3 is CASSTTPGNTEAFF. The CDR3 DNA follows: TGTGCCAGTAGCACGACCCCGGGGAACACTGAAGCTTTCTTT. V usage is TRBV19 and J usage is TRBJ1-1, with unresolved D. CDR1 and CDR2 (germline): LNHDA, SQIVND (reference sequence). Trimming cost V 6 bases and J 1 base, with 12 bases left between them. The CDR3 totals 14 residues.

The gene calls are TRBV5-4 and TRBJ1-4; D remains ambiguous. This CDR3 contains 15 residues. Looked up from germline, CDR1 is SGHNT and CDR2 is YYREEE (reference sequence). Trimming shortened V by 3 bases and J by 8 bases, and 17 bases separated the two germline ends. CDR3 in amino acids: CASSSLDSYGEKLFF. The CDR3, as DNA: TGTGCCAGCAGCTCCTTGGATTCTTACGGGGAAAAACTGTTTTTT. The variable domain in full, completed from reference TRBV5-4 and TRBJ1-4, reads ETGVTQSPTHLIKTRGQQVTLRCSSQSGHNTVSWYQQALGQGPQFIFQYYREEENGRGNFPPRFSGLQFPNYSSELNVNALELDDSALYLCASSSLDSYGEKLFFGSGTQLSVL.

This chain connects TRBV3-1 (or the pseudogene TRBV3-2) to TRBJ1-2; 8 bases are a match to TRBD1. CDR3 length: 14 residues. Germline CDR1 is LGHDT and CDR2 is YNNKEL (reference sequence). V was pared by 4 bases and J by 4 bases, with 5 bases of the junction left unmatched. The CDR3, as DNA: TGTGCCAGCAGCCCGGCCGGGACAGGCTATGGCTACACCTTC. This codes for CASSPAGTGYGYTF.

The chain combines TRBV27 with TRBJ2-3; 9 bases are shared with TRBD1. The CDR3 covers 15 residues. Germline trimming cut 5 bases from V and 0 bases from J; bases unmatched to any gene: 3. Germline lookup yields CDR1 MNHEY and CDR2 SMNVEV (reference sequence). CDR3: CASSPGTGSTDTQYF. As DNA, the CDR3 is TGTGCCAGCAGTCCCGGGACAGGGAGCACAGATACGCAGTATTTT.

The gene calls are TRBV23-1 and TRBJ2-7, with TRBD1 matching over 8 bases. TRBV23-1 carries the ORF label, with uncertain function. The CDR3 sequence is 16 residues long. The V segment lost 4 bases and the J segment 4 bases; nucleotides outside the gene matches: 12. The CDR3 loop reads CASSRRDRTAQYEQYV. In DNA, the CDR3 is TGCGCCAGCAGTCGAAGGGACAGGACTGCCCAATACGAGCAGTACGTC.

V usage is TRBV5-1 and J usage is TRBJ1-2, with a weak D call TRBD1 (5 bases). Trimming took 4 bases from V and 8 from J, leaving 21 bases between them. Looked up from germline, CDR1 is SGHRS and CDR2 is YFSETQ. The CDR3 is 15 residues long. Written as DNA, the CDR3 is TGCGCCAGCAGCCCTTTCGGAGGGGAGCATGAGGGCTACACCTTC. Translation: CASSPFGGEHEGYTF.

The rearrangement uses TRBV2 and TRBJ2-5, with a weak D call TRBD1 (6 bases). There are 14 residues in the CDR3. V was shortened by 6 bases and J by 7 bases, with 18 bases between the two germline ends. Germline V gene data show CDR1 as SNHLY and CDR2 as FYNNEI. For the CDR3, the DNA is TGTGCCAGCAGGGGCGACAGGTCCTTAGGGACCCAGTACTTC. It specifies CASRGDRSLGTQYF.